A selection of T cell receptor beta chains follows, all from one sample in a study of T cell responses to AZD1222 COVID-19 vaccine. This table comes from immunoSEQ multiplex PCR, and its TCRdb copy is limited to in-frame clones, with some not included. The repertoire holds under 110,000 clones, with about 90% as singletons. The source was peripheral blood, collected on day 0 of AZD1222 vaccination. All receptors come from an adult in good health. The conserved cysteine and the conserved F or W are not part of the CDR3 here. The D gene is left open where the match is weak.

>TRBV30|TRBJ1-6|.
AWNEYGGSPLH
>TRBV28|TRBJ1-5|.
ASTLVKGRSNQPQH
>TRBV4-1|TRBJ2-7|.
ASSHSFGIHQSYEQY
>TRBV19|TRBJ2-1|.
ASSLLQGRNEQF
>TRBV5-6|TRBJ2-1|TRBD2
ASSGLAEPYNEQF
>TRBV19|TRBJ2-5|.
ASSMVRGGGSETQY
>TRBV6-2/TRBV6-3|TRBJ1-1|TRBD1
ASSHTGGTEAF
>TRBV3-1/TRBV3-2|TRBJ1-2|.
ASSQDLRTDGYT
>TRBV19|TRBJ2-1|.
ASAIQGRFNEQF
>TRBV6-1|TRBJ2-7|TRBD2
ASSERLAGVYEQY
>TRBV10-2|TRBJ1-1|.
ASSLTGNTEAF
>TRBV18|TRBJ1-1|TRBD1
ASSPGTGNTEAF
>TRBV10-1|TRBJ2-7|.
ASSESRDLRYEQY
>TRBV25-1|TRBJ2-7|.
ASSGTSTGKAYEQY
>TRBV11-2|TRBJ2-7|.
ASSLGGATYEQY
>TRBV3-1/TRBV3-2|TRBJ2-6|.
ASSRRGSGANVLT
>TRBV4-1|TRBJ1-5|.
ASSQVWGMGGNQPQH
>TRBV5-5|TRBJ2-1|TRBD2
ASSSGTSGYNEQF
>TRBV28|TRBJ1-2|.
ASIPVGNNYGYT
>TRBV7-3|TRBJ1-1|.
ASSLQGWGTEAF
>TRBV7-6|TRBJ2-5|TRBD2
ASSFIPGGPQETQY
>TRBV29-1|TRBJ2-7|TRBD1
SVSIPGQGTYEQY
>TRBV27|TRBJ2-1|.
ASSALYGDEQF
>TRBV19|TRBJ1-2|TRBD1
ATRQGFGYGYT
>TRBV19|TRBJ1-2|.
ASTGTNYGYT
>TRBV29-1|TRBJ2-7|TRBD2
SAAGISSYEQY
>TRBV27|TRBJ2-2|TRBD2
ASSGRLANTGELF
>TRBV5-1|TRBJ1-4|.
ASSLDWEGKLF
>TRBV5-4|TRBJ2-7|TRBD1
ASSPGQGVPYEQY
>TRBV12-3/TRBV12-4|TRBJ1-5|TRBD1
ASSALDRAPQH
>TRBV29-1|TRBJ2-3|.
SVSGTPSSTDTQY
>TRBV27|TRBJ2-1|.
ASSAETVYNEQF
>TRBV28|TRBJ1-5|.
ATGPAGTPTTPQH
>TRBV4-1|TRBJ2-7|TRBD2
ASSQRVGLAGEQY
>TRBV19|TRBJ1-1|.
ASSIFSLAEAF
>TRBV5-5|TRBJ1-1|.
ASSLGWGRDTEAF